This TCR beta chain was documented in a study of shared clonotypes between healthy human individuals. Study-level results: Naive subsets generally had larger estimated richness than memory subsets. Read depth was anticipated to influence clonotype sharing among donors.

Turning to this clone: Its target is not known.

TCRdb's copy holds only in-frame clones and misses some; the assay was immunoSEQ multiplex PCR. The top ten hold approximately 0.32% of the sample, which has about 380,000 clones, about 96% seen once. All donors qualified as healthy HIV-negative adults and had experienced no recent acute infections or vaccinations. Between the trimmed V and J ends, which lost 2 bases and 1 base, there was a span of 12 bases. Germline CDR1 reads MGHDK; CDR2 reads SYGVNS. CDR3 length equals 16 residues. This TCR was recovered from a man between 25 and 39 years old in good health. Sequencing was carried out using memory CD8+ T cells sorted from blood. Subset described: CD45RO+ cells pooled with CCR7-negative TemRA cells. This chain connects TRBV25-1 to TRBJ2-1; D is undetermined. CDR3 in DNA: TGTGCCAGCAGTGAAAGAGGCGCTCTTTCCTACAATGAGCAGTTCTTC. Residues: CASSERGALSYNEQFF.